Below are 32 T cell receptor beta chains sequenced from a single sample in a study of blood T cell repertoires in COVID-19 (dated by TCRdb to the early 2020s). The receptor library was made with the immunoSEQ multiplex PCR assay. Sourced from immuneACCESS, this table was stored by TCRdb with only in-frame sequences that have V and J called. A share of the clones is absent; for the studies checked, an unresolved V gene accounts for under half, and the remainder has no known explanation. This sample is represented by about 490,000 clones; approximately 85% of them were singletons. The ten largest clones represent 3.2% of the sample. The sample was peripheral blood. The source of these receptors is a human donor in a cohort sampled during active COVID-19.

CDR3 bases: TGTGCCAGTAGTATAGTGGGCCAGATCTATGGCTACACCTTC. It translates to CASSIVGQIYGYTF. The V gene is TRBV19, the J gene TRBJ1-2; no clear D gene. The V gene lost 1 base and the J gene lost 4 bases, with 10 bases spanning the gap. This CDR3 is built from 14 residues. CDR1 is LNHDA and CDR2 is SQIVND in the germline V gene (reference sequence).

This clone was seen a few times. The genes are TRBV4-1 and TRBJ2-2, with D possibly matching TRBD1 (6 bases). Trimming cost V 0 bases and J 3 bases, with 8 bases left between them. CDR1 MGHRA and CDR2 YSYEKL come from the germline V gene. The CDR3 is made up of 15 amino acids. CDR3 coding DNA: TGCGCCAGCAGCCAAGAAGGGGGTTACACCGGGGAGCTGTTTTTT. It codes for CASSQEGGYTGELFF.

The CDR3 nucleotides are TGTGCCAGCAGTTCACCAGGCGTGAACACTGAAGCTTTCTTT. Translated, it gives CASSSPGVNTEAFF. The chain joins TRBV6-2 or TRBV6-3 to TRBJ1-1; no firm D call. V was shortened by 4 bases and J by 0 bases, with 9 bases between the two germline ends. The CDR3 loop spans 14 amino acids. The germline V gene has CDR1 MNHEY and CDR2 SVGEGT.

CDR3 region: CASSLRAAGGNTGELFF. The CDR3 nucleotides read TGCGCCAGCAGCCTCCGGGCAGCGGGAGGGAACACCGGGGAGCTGTTTTTT. This sequence joins TRBV4-1 and TRBJ2-2; TRBD2 matches at 9 bases. CDR1 MGHRA and CDR2 YSYEKL come from the germline V gene. The CDR3 has 17 amino acids. Unmatched junction bases numbered 7, after V lost 4 bases and J lost 1 base.

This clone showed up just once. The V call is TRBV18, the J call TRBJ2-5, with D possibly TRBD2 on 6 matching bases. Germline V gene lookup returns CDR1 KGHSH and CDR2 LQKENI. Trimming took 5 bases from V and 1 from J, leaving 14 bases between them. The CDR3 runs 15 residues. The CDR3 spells CASSAPLGGQETQYF. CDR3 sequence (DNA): TGTGCCAGCTCAGCCCCCCTGGGGGGCCAAGAGACCCAGTACTTC.

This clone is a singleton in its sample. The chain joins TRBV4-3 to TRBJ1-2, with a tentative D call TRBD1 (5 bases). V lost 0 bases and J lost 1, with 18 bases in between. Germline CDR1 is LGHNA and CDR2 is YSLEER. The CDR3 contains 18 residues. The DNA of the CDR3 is TGCGCCAGCAGCCAAGAGGTACAGGCGCCAAATCTTAACTATGGCTACACCTTC. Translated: CASSQEVQAPNLNYGYTF.

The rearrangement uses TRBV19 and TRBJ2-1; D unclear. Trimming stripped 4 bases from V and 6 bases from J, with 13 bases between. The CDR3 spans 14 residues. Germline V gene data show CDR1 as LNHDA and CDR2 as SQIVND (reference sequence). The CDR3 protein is CASSTLSLPNEQFF. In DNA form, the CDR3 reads TGTGCCAGTAGTACCCTTAGCCTCCCCAATGAGCAGTTCTTC.

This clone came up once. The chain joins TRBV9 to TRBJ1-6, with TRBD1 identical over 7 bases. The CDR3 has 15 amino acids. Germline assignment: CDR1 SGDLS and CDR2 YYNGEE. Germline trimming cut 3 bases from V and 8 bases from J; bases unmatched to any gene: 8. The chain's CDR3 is CASSDRTGGYSPLHF. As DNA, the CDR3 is TGTGCCAGCAGCGATAGGACAGGCGGATATTCACCCCTCCACTTT.

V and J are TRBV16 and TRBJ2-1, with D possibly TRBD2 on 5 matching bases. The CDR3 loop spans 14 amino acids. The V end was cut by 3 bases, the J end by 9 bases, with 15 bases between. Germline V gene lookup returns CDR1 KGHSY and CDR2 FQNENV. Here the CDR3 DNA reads TGTGCCAGCAGCCAGGCCGGGAAAAGGAGTGAGCAGTTCTTC. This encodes CASSQAGKRSEQFF.

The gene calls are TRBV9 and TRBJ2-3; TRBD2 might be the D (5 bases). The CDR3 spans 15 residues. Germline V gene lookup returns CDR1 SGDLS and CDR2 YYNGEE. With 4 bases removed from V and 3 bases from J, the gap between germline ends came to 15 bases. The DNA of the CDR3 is TGTGCCAGCAGCCCCCTCGAGTTAGCGACAGATACGCAGTATTTT. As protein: CASSPLELATDTQYF.

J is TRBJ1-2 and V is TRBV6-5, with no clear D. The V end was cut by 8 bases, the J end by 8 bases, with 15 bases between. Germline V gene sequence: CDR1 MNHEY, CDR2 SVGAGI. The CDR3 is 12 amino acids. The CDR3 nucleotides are TGTGCCAGCTCACACGGCGCGGGCGGCTACACCTTC. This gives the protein CASSHGAGGYTF.

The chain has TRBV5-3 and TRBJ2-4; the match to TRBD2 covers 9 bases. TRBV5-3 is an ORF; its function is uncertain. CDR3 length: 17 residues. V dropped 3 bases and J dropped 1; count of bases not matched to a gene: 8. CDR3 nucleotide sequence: TGTGCCAGAAGCTATTGTACCGGGACTAGCGCCAAAAACATTCAGTACTTC. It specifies CARSYCTGTSAKNIQYF.

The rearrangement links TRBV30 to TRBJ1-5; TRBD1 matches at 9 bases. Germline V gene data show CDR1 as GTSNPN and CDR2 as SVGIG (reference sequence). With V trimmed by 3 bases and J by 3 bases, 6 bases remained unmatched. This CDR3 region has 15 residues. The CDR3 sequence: CAWRGQGGLNQPQHF. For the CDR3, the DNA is TGTGCCTGGAGGGGACAGGGCGGTCTCAATCAGCCCCAGCATTTT.

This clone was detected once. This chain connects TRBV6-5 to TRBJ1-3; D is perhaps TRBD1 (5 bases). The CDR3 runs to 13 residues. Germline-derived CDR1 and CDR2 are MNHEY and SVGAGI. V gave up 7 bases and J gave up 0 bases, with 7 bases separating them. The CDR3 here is CASTGGSGNTIYF. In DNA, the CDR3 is TGTGCCAGCACGGGGGGCTCTGGAAACACCATATATTTT.

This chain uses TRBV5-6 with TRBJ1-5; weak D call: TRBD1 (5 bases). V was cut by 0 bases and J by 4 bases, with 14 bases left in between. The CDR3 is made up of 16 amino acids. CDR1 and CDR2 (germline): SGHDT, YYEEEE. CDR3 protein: CASSLAVGDYNQPQHF. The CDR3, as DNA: TGTGCCAGCAGCTTGGCTGTGGGGGACTATAATCAGCCCCAGCATTTT.

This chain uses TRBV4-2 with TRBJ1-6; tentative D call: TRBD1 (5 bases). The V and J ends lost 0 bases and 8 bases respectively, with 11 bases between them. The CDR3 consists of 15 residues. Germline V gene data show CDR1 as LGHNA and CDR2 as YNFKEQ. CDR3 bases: TGTGCCAGCAGCCAAGAGCAGGGTTCCTATTCACCCCTCCACTTT. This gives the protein CASSQEQGSYSPLHF.

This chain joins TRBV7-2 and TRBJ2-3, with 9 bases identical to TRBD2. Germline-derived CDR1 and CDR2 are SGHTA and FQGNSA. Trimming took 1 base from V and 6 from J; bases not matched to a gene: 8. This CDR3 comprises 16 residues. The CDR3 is CASSLVAAGGFDTQYF. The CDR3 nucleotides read TGTGCCAGCAGCTTAGTCGCTGCGGGAGGGTTTGATACGCAGTATTTT.

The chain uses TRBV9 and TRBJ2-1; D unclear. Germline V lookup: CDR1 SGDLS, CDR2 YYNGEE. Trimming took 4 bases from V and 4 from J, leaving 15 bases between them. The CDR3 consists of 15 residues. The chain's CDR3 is CASSQTPNLYNEQFF. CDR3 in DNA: TGTGCCAGCAGCCAAACTCCCAACCTTTACAATGAGCAGTTCTTC.

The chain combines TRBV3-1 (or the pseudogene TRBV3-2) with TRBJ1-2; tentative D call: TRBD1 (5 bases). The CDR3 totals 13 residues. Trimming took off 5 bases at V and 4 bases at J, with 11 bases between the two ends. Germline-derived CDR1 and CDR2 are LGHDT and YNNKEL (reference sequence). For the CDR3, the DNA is TGTGCCAGCAGCTTGCAGGGCCCCTATGGCTACACCTTC. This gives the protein CASSLQGPYGYTF.

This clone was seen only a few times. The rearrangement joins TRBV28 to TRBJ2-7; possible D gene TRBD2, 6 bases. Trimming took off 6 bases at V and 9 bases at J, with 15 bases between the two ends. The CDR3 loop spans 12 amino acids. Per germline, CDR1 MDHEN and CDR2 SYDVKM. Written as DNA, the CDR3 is TGTGCCAGCAGCAATACAAGGGAGGTGCAGTACTTC. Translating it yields CASSNTREVQYF.

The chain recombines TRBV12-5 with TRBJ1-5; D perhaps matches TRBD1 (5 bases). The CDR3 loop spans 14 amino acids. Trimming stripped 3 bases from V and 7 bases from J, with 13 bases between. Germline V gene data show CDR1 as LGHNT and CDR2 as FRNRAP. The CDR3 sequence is CASGLGGTGQPQHF. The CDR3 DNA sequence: TGTGCTAGTGGTTTAGGAGGGACGGGACAGCCCCAGCATTTT.

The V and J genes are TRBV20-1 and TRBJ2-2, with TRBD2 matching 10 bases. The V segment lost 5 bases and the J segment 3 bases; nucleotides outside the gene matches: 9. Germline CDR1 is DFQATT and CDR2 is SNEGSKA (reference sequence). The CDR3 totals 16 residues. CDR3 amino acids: CSAGVSGRADTGELFF. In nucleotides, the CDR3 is TGCAGTGCTGGTGTGAGCGGGAGGGCCGACACCGGGGAGCTGTTTTTT.

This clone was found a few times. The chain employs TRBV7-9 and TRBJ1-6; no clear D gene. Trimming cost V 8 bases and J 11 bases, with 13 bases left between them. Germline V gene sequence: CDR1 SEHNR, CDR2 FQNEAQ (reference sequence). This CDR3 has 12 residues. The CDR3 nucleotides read TGTGCCAGCTCACTAGAGCGGACACCCCTCCACTTT. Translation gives CASSLERTPLHF. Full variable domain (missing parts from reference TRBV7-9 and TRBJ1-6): DTGVSQNPRHKITKRGQNVTFRCDPISEHNRLYWYRQTLGQGPEFLTYFQNEAQLEKSRLLSDRFSAERPKGSFSTLEIQRTEQGDSAMYLCASSLERTPLHFGNGTRLTVT.

In DNA form, the CDR3 reads TGTGCCAGCAGTGAATCGCGGACTTTATCTACTGAAGCTTTCTTT. Translated: CASSESRTLSTEAFF. The chain combines TRBV25-1 with TRBJ1-1; D not resolved. This CDR3 contains 15 residues. Trimming left V 1 base short and J 5 bases short, with 14 bases between. Germline V gene data show CDR1 as MGHDK and CDR2 as SYGVNS.

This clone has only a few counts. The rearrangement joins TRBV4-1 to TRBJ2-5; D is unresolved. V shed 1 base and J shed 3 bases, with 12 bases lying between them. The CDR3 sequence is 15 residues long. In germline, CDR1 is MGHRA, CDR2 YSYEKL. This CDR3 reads CASSQVGQLEETQYF. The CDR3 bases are TGCGCCAGCAGCCAAGTTGGCCAGTTGGAAGAGACCCAGTACTTC.

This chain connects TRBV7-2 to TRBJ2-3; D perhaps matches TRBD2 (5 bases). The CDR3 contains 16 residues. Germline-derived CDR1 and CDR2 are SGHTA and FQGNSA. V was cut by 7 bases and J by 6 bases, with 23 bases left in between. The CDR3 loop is CASTRSVRGPGDTQYF. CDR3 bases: TGTGCCAGCACACGCTCGGTCCGAGGGCCAGGCGATACGCAGTATTTT.

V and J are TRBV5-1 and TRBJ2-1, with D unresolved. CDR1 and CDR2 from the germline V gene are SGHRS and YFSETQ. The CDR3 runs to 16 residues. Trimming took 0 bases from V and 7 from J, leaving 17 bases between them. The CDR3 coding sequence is TGCGCCAGCAGCTTGGTGAATACCCTAGGCCTTAATGAGCAGTTCTTC. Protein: CASSLVNTLGLNEQFF.

CDR3 loop: CASSIGSRRLPYEQYF. CDR3 in DNA: TGTGCCAGCAGCATAGGTTCGCGGCGACTACCATACGAGCAGTACTTC. The J gene is TRBJ2-7, the V gene TRBV21-1; the listed D gene, TRBD2, was not tested against the DNA. TRBV21-1 is a recognized pseudogene. This CDR3 is 16 amino acids long.

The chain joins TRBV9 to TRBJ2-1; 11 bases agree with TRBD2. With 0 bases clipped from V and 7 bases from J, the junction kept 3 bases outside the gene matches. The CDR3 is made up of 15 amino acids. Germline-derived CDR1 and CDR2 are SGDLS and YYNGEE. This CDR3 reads CASSVGLAGINEQFF. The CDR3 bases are TGTGCCAGCAGCGTAGGACTAGCGGGAATAAATGAGCAGTTCTTC.

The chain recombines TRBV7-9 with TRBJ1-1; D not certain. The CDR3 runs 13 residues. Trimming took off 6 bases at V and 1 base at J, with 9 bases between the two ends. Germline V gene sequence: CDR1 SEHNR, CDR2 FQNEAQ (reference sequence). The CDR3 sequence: CASRLRGNTEAFF. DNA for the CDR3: TGTGCCAGCAGACTTCGTGGGAACACTGAAGCTTTCTTT. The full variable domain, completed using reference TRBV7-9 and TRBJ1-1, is DTGVSQNPRHKITKRGQNVTFRCDPISEHNRLYWYRQTLGQGPEFLTYFQNEAQLEKSRLLSDRFSAERPKGSFSTLEIQRTEQGDSAMYLCASRLRGNTEAFFGQGTRLTVV.

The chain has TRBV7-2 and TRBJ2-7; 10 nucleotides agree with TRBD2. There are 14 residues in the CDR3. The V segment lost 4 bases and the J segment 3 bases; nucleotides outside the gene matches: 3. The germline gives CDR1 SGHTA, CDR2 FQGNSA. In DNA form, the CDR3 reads TGTGCCAGCAGCTCGGGACTAGCGAACTACGAGCAGTACTTC. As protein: CASSSGLANYEQYF.

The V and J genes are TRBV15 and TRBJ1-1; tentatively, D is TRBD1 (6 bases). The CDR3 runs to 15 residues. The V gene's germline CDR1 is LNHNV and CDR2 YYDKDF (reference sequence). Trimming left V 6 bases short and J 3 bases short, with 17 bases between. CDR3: CATRAGGARDTEAFF. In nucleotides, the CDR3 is TGTGCCACCAGAGCCGGGGGGGCACGAGACACTGAAGCTTTCTTT.